The rows below give T cell receptor beta chains drawn from one sample of a study of control samples from healthy donors and cancer patients. Produced via immunoSEQ multiplex PCR; TCRdb's table is partial and in-frame only. The table lists about 130,000 clones, more than 85% of them singletons. Material: blood. Every receptor here comes from a man in his late teens or twenties in good health. Each CDR3 is given with its conserved first and last residue.

v_gene | len | CDR3aa
TRBV29-1 | 13 | CSVTPGRHYEQYF
TRBV24-1 | 17 | CATSDLRAGGAKNIQYF
TRBV27 | 20 | CASSFVSVGTSGGAQETQYF
TRBV15 | 15 | CATSGGTSSGFEAFF
TRBV9 | 16 | CASSVGMGQGSDEQYF
TRBV12-3/TRBV12-4 | 13 | CASSFDRGSEQYF
TRBV30 | 15 | CAWSVRGSVSGGYTF
TRBV11-2 | 15 | CASSSRGGMTGELFF
TRBV7-9 | 15 | CASSLGIESNQPQHF
TRBV30 | 12 | CAWTRENSPLHF
TRBV6-1 | 15 | CASSELGTGMTEAFF
TRBV9 | 12 | CASSAQTGAYTF
TRBV10-1 | 12 | CASSESQGTQYF
TRBV5-6 | 14 | CASSFGTGTHTQYF
TRBV5-4 | 14 | CASSSGPSNQPQHF
TRBV5-1 | 17 | CASSLVIPSSYNSPLHF
TRBV3-1/TRBV3-2 | 15 | CASSIGVSGANVLTF
TRBV30 | 13 | CAWSVGGVTEAFF
TRBV5-1 | 15 | CASSLSGQGASPLHF
TRBV5-1 | 15 | CASQPQGLMNTEAFF
TRBV6-8 | 16 | CASSYTHRGVYQPQHF
TRBV5-1 | 13 | CASRTDRGNTIYF
TRBV19 | 15 | CASSIAGGPTDTQYF
TRBV25-1 | 14 | CASSSAGTSNEQFF
TRBV3-1/TRBV3-2 | 13 | CASSYSRDQPQHF
TRBV6-6 | 14 | CASRAGTGTYEQYF
TRBV11-2 | 17 | CASSLAVGQGLGSPLHF
TRBV7-9 | 14 | CASSLAGGNYEQYF
TRBV7-8 | 15 | CASSGRDGWNSPLHF
TRBV5-1 | 15 | CASSLADLKNTEAFF
TRBV5-6 | 15 | CASSKGGRPGYTQYF